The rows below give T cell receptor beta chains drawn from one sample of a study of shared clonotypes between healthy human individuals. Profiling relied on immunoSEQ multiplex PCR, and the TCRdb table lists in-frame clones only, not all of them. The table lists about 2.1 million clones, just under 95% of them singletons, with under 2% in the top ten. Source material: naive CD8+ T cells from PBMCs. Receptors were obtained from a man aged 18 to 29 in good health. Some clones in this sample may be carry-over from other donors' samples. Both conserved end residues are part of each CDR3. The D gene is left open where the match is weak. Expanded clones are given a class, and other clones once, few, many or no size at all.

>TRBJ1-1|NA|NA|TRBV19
CASTNTAGALEAFF
TGTGCCAGTACCAACACAGCAGGGGCCCTTGAAGCTTTCTTT
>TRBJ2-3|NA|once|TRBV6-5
CASSFGTKSTDTQYF
TGTGCCAGCAGTTTTGGGACAAAGAGCACAGATACGCAGTATTTT
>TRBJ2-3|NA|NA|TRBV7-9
CASSEAGVADTQYF
TGTGCCAGCAGCGAAGCTGGTGTGGCAGATACGCAGTATTTT
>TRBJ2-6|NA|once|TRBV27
CASTSHSGANVLTF
TGTGCCAGCACTTCACACTCTGGGGCCAACGTCCTGACTTTC
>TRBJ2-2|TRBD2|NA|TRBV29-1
CSGIGGENTGELFF
TGCAGCGGAATCGGGGGGGAGAACACCGGGGAGCTGTTTTTT
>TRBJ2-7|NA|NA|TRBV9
CASSGRESSYEQYF
TGTGCCAGCAGCGGGAGGGAGAGCTCCTACGAGCAGTACTTC
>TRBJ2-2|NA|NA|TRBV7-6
CASSLSLGGPGELFF
TGTGCCAGCAGCTTAAGTCTTGGGGGGCCCGGGGAGCTGTTTTTT
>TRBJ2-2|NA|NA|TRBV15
CATSQGGGPTGELFF
TGTGCCACCAGCCAGGGGGGTGGGCCCACCGGGGAGCTGTTTTTT
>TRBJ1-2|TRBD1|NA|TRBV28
CASSFLEGARGYTF
TGTGCCAGCAGTTTTTTAGAGGGGGCGCGTGGCTACACCTTC
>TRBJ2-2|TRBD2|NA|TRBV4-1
CASSQASVLAGSVGELFF
TGCGCCAGCAGCCAAGCGTCCGTGTTAGCGGGTTCGGTCGGGGAGCTGTTTTTT
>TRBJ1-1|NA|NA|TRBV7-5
CARSLVLRWEGENTEAFF
TGTGCCAGAAGCTTAGTCTTACGTTGGGAGGGGGAGAACACTGAAGCTTTCTTT
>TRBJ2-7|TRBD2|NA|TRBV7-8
CASSLAVSSGRYEQYF
TGTGCCAGCAGCTTGGCCGTGTCTAGCGGGAGATACGAGCAGTACTTC
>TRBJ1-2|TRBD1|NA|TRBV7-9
CASSTPPGTENYGYTF
TGTGCCAGCAGCACCCCTCCAGGGACAGAGAACTATGGCTACACCTTC
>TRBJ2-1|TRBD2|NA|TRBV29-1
CSVDGGGPRNEQFF
TGCAGCGTTGATGGGGGAGGGCCTCGAAATGAGCAGTTCTTC
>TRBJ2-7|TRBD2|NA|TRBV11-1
CASSGLATYEQYF
TGTGCCAGCAGTGGACTAGCAACCTACGAGCAGTACTTC
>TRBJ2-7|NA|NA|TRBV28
CASSSSNSYEQYF
TGTGCCAGCAGTTCTTCCAACTCCTACGAGCAGTACTTC
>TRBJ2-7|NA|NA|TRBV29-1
CSVGGWNEQYF
TGCAGCGTTGGGGGTTGGAACGAGCAGTACTTC
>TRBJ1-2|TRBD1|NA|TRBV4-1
CASSQDPPTGRKFGYTF
TGCGCCAGCAGCCAAGACCCACCGACAGGGAGGAAGTTTGGCTACACCTTC
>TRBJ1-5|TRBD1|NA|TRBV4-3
CASSPGQGTNQPQHF
TGCGCCAGCAGCCCCGGACAGGGCACGAATCAGCCCCAGCATTTT
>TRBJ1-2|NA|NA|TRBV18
CASSPRSRHYGYTF
TGTGCCAGCTCACCACGTAGTAGGCACTATGGCTACACCTTC
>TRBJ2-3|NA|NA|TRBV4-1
CASSQDLRPGHTDTQYF
TGCGCCAGCAGCCAAGATTTGAGGCCAGGCCACACAGATACGCAGTATTTT
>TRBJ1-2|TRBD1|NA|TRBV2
CASILLGQGETNYGYTF
TGTGCCAGCATTTTACTGGGACAGGGTGAAACGAACTATGGCTACACCTTC
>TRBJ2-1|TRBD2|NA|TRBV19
CASTPGLAINEQFF
TGTGCCAGTACCCCGGGACTAGCAATCAATGAGCAGTTCTTC
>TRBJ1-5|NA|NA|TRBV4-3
CASSQELWGFDNQPQHF
TGCGCCAGCAGCCAAGAACTGTGGGGGTTTGATAATCAGCCCCAGCATTTT
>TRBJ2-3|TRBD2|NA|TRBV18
CASSLTNGGNTDTQYF
TGTGCCAGCTCACTTACCAACGGGGGGAACACAGATACGCAGTATTTT
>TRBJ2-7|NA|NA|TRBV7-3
CASSLGPGEAYEQYF
TGTGCCAGCAGCTTAGGTCCAGGGGAGGCGTACGAGCAGTACTTC
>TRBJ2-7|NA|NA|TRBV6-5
CASGSDTSSYEQYF
TGTGCCAGCGGATCGGACACGAGCTCCTACGAGCAGTACTTC
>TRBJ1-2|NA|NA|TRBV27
CASSLSSGWAGYTF
TGTGCCAGCAGTTTATCGTCTGGGTGGGCTGGCTACACCTTC